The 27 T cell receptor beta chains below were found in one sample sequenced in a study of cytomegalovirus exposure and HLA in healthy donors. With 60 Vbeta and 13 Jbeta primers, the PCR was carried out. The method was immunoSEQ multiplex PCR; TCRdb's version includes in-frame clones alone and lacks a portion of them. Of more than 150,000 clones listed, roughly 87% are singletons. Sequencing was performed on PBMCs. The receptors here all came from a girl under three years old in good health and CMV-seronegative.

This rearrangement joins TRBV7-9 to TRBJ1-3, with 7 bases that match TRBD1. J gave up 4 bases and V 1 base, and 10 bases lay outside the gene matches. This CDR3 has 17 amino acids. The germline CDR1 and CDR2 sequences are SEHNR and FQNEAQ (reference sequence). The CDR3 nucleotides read TGTGCCAGCAGCTTAGTTATAGGGGGCAGGTCCGGAAACACCATATATTTT. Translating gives CASSLVIGGRSGNTIYF. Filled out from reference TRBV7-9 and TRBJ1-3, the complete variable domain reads DTGVSQNPRHKITKRGQNVTFRCDPISEHNRLYWYRQTLGQGPEFLTYFQNEAQLEKSRLLSDRFSAERPKGSFSTLEIQRTEQGDSAMYLCASSLVIGGRSGNTIYFGEGSWLTVV.

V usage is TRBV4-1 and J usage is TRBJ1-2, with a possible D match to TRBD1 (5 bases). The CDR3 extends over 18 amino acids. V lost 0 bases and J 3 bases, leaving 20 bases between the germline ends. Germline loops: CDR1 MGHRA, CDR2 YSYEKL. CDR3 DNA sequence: TGCGCCAGCAGCCAAGATGACCTGGCAAGGGGCGCTTACTATGGCTACACCTTC. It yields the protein CASSQDDLARGAYYGYTF.

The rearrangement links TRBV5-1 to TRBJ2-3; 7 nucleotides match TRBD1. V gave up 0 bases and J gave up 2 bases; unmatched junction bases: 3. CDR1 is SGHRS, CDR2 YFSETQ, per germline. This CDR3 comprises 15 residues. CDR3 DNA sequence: TGCGCCAGCAGCTTGGAGGGACAGCCCACAGATACGCAGTATTTT. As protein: CASSLEGQPTDTQYF.

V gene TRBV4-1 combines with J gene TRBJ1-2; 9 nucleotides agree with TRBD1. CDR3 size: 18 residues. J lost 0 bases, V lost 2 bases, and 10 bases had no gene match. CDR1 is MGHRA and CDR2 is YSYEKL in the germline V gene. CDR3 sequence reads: CASSQPAGQGGTNYGYTF. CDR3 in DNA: TGCGCCAGCAGCCAACCCGCGGGACAGGGAGGTACTAACTATGGCTACACCTTC.

Written as DNA, the CDR3 is TGTGCCAGCAGCTATAGCAACACTGAAGCTTTCTTT. This encodes CASSYSNTEAFF. The J gene is TRBJ1-1, the V gene TRBV7-9; no clear D gene. V was clipped by 4 bases and J by 2 bases, with 5 bases between them. The CDR3 is 12 amino acids. Germline V CDR1 and CDR2: SEHNR, FQNEAQ (reference sequence).

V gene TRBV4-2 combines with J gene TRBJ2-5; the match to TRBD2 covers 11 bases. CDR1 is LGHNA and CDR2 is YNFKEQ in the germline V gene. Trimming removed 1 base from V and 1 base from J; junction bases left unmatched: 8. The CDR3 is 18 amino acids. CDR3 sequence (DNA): TGTGCCAGCAGCCAAGTTTATTCCGGGACTAGCGGCCAAGAGACCCAGTACTTC. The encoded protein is CASSQVYSGTSGQETQYF.

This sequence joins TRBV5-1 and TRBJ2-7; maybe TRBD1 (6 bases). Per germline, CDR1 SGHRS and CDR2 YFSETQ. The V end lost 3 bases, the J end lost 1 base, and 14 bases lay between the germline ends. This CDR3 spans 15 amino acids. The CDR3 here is CASSSSLRGSYEQYF. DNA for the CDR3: TGCGCCAGCAGCTCCAGTCTAAGGGGGTCCTACGAGCAGTACTTC.

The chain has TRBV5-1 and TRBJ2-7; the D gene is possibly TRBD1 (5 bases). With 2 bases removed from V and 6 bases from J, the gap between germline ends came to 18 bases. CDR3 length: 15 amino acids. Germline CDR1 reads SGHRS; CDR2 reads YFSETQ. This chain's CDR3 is CASSFWAGPPLEQYF. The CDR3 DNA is TGCGCCAGCAGCTTCTGGGCAGGGCCGCCCCTCGAGCAGTACTTC.

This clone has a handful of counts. The chain's CDR3 is CASSYWGQGAGTEAFF. DNA of the CDR3: TGTGCCAGCAGTTACTGGGGACAGGGGGCGGGCACTGAAGCTTTCTTT. J is TRBJ1-1 and V is TRBV6-5, with TRBD1 matching over 12 bases. The germline V gene encodes CDR1 MNHEY and CDR2 SVGAGI. The CDR3 consists of 16 residues. J gave up 4 bases and V 1 base, and 4 bases lay outside the gene matches.

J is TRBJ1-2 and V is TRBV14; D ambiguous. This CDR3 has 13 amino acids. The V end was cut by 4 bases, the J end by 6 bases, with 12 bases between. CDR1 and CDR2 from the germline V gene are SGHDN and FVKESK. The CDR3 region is CASSPSWRNGYTF. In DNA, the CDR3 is TGTGCCAGCAGCCCCTCGTGGAGGAATGGCTACACCTTC.

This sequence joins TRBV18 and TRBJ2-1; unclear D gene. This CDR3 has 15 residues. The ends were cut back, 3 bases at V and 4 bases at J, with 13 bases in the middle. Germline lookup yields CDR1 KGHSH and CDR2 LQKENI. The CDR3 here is CASSPAGIKYNEQFF. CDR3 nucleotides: TGTGCCAGCTCACCGGCAGGAATCAAATACAATGAGCAGTTCTTC.

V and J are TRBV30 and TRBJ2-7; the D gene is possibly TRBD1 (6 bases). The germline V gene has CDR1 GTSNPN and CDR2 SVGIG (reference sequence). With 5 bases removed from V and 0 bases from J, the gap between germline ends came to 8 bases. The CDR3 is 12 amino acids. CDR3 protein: CAWDRSSYEQYF. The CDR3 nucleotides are TGTGCCTGGGACAGGTCCTCCTACGAGCAGTACTTC.

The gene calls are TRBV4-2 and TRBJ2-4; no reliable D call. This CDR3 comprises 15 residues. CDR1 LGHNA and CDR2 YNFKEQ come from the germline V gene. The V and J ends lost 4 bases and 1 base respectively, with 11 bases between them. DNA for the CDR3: TGTGCCAGCAGCCTCTCCACTAACGCCAAAAACATTCAGTACTTC. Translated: CASSLSTNAKNIQYF.

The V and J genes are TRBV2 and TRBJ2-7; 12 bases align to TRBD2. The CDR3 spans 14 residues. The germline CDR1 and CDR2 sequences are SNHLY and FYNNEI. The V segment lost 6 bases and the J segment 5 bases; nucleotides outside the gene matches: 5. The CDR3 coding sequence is TGTGCCAGCAGGCTGACTAGCGGGAGACACGAGCAGTACTTC. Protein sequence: CASRLTSGRHEQYF.

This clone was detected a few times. The CDR3 here is CASSQAGTSVHNEQFF. The CDR3 DNA reads TGCGCCAGCAGCCAAGCCGGGACTAGCGTTCACAATGAGCAGTTCTTC. The chain couples TRBV4-3 to TRBJ2-1, with 10 positions matching TRBD2. J was trimmed by 5 bases and V by 1 base; bases with no gene match: 5. Looked up from germline, CDR1 is LGHNA and CDR2 is YSLEER. CDR3 length: 16 amino acids.

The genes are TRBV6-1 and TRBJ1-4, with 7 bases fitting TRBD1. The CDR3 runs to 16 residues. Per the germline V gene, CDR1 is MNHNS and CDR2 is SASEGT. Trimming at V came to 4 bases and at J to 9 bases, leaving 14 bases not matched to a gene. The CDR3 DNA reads TGTGCCAGCAGTGGGGACAGTTCGGCGCCTAAACAAAAACTGTTTTTT. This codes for CASSGDSSAPKQKLFF.

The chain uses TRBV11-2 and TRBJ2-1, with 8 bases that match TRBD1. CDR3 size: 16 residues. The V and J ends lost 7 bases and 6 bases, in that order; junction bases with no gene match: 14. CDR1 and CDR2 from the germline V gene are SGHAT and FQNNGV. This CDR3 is CASNPPGTGLFNEQFF. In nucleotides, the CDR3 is TGTGCCAGCAACCCCCCGGGGACAGGACTATTCAATGAGCAGTTCTTC.

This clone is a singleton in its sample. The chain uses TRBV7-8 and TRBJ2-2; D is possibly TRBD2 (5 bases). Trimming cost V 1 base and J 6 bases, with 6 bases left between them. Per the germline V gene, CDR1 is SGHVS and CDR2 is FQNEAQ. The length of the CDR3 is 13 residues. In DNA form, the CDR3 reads TGTGCCAGCAGCTTAGGAGGGTCCGGGGAGCTGTTTTTT. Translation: CASSLGGSGELFF.

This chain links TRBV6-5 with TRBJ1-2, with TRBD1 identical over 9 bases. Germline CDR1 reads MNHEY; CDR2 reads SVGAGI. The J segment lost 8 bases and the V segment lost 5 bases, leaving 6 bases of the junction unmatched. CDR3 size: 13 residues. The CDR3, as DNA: TGTGCCAGCAGTACCGGGACAGGGACCGGCTACACCTTC. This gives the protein CASSTGTGTGYTF.

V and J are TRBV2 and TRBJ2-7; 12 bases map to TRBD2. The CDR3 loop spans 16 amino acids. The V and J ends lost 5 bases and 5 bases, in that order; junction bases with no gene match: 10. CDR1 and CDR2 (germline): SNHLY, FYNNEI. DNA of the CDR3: TGTGCCAGCAGTCACGATTTGACTAGCGGGAGCAACGAGCAGTACTTC. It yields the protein CASSHDLTSGSNEQYF.

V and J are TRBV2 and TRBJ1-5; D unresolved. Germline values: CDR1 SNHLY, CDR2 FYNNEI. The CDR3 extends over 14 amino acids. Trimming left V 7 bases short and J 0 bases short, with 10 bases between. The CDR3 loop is CASNSLTSNQPQHF. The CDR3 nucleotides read TGTGCCAGCAATAGCCTGACTAGCAATCAGCCCCAGCATTTT. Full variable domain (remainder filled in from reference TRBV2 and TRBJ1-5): EPEVTQTPSHQVTQMGQEVILRCVPISNHLYFYWYRQILGQKVEFLVSFYNNEISEKSEIFDDQFSVERPDGSNFTLKIRSTKLEDSAMYFCASNSLTSNQPQHFGDGTRLSIL.

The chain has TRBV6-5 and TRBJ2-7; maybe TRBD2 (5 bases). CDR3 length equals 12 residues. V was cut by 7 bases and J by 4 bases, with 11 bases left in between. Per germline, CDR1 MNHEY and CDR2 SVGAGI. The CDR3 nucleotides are TGTGCCAGCATCCACGGGGTTTACGAGCAGTACTTC. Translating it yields CASIHGVYEQYF.

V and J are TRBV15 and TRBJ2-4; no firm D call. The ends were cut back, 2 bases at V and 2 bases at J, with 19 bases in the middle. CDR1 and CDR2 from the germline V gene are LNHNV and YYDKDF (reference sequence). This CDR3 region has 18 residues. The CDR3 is CATSRSSPIAVSKNIQYF. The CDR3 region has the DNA TGTGCCACCAGCAGAAGTTCCCCTATAGCCGTATCCAAAAACATTCAGTACTTC.

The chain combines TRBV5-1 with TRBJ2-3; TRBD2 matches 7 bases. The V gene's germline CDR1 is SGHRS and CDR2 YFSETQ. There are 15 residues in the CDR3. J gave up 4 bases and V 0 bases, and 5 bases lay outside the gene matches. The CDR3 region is CASSLDGLVSDTQYF. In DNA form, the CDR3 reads TGCGCCAGCAGCTTGGACGGACTAGTTTCAGATACGCAGTATTTT.

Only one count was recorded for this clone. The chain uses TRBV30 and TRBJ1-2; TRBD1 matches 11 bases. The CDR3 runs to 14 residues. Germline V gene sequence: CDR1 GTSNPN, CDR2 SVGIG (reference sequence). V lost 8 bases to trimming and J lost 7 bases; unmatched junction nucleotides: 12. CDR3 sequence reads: CALDRDRGLGGYTF. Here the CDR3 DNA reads TGTGCCCTGGATAGGGACAGGGGGTTGGGTGGCTACACCTTC.

The CDR3 sequence: CASSESGYDNEQFF. The CDR3 DNA follows: TGTGCCAGCAGTGAATCCGGGTATGACAATGAGCAGTTCTTC. The gene calls are TRBV6-1 and TRBJ2-1; D ambiguous. V was clipped by 2 bases and J by 5 bases, with 10 bases between them. The CDR3 runs to 14 residues. The germline V gene has CDR1 MNHNS and CDR2 SASEGT.

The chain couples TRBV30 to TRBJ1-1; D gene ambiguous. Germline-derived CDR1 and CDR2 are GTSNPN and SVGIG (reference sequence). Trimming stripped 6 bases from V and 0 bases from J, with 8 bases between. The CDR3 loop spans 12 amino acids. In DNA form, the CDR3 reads TGTGCCTGTCTGGCCGTGAACACTGAAGCTTTCTTT. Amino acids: CACLAVNTEAFF.